This is a list of T cell receptor beta chains from one sample in a study of identical twins. TCRdb reprocessed the 5' RACE reads via MiXCR and lists one record per CDR3 protein. The sample lists under 250,000 distinct CDR3 sequences; approximately 7.3% were seen once. The sample was also reused in another study, on yellow fever vaccine responses in identical twins.

The sequencing input was CD8+ T cells sorted from blood. Every receptor here comes from a woman younger than 35 in good health. Both conserved end residues are part of each CDR3.

v_call	j_call	cdr3_aa
TRBV6-1	TRBJ2-1	CASLSGVGSSYNEQFF
TRBV4-1	TRBJ1-1	CASSGTGVTEAFF
TRBV7-9	TRBJ2-2	CASSPEGAANAGELFF
TRBV7-9	TRBJ2-1	CASSLDRITLYEQFF
TRBV7-8	TRBJ2-7	CASSLYEGLHSYEQYF
TRBV12-3/TRBV12-4	TRBJ2-7	CASSSRTVGYEQHF
TRBV4-1	TRBJ2-1	CASSQGTSGYNEQFF
TRBV20-1	TRBJ2-4	CSARDPSWGWSDAKNIQYF
TRBV20-1	TRBJ2-1	CSAHWTSGAKREDSYNEQFF
TRBV28	TRBJ2-7	CASSFHSVAGVDHEQYF
TRBV6-5	TRBJ2-5	CASSYGLAIQETQYF
TRBV4-2	TRBJ1-4	CASSLRGGAGINEKLFF
TRBV29-1	TRBJ2-7	CSVATEGALYHEQYF
TRBV6-2/TRBV6-3	TRBJ2-1	CASSYGEYNEQFF
TRBV29-1	TRBJ2-3	CSVERLAEPTDTQYF
TRBV4-1	TRBJ2-7	CASSQAEDEQYF
TRBV4-1	TRBJ2-7	CASSPSTGGYEQYF
TRBV2	TRBJ2-1	CASPGGLASNEQFF
TRBV15	TRBJ2-3	CATSRDLLAGLDTQYF
TRBV7-9	TRBJ2-2	CASSLGAGARTGELFF
TRBV27	TRBJ2-7	CASSPSLGSLVYEQYF
TRBV24-1	TRBJ2-7	CATSEFKADRQYF
TRBV6-1	TRBJ2-5	CASSERDREQETQYF
TRBV28	TRBJ1-4	CASRRGFGEKLFF
TRBV20-1	TRBJ2-1	CSVSAVGDEQFF
TRBV9	TRBJ2-3	CASSAQQNRVDTQYF
TRBV7-9	TRBJ2-3	CASSSTGVSTDTQYF
TRBV7-3	TRBJ2-3	CAFCHPGTSGGSADTQYF
TRBV6-2/TRBV6-3	TRBJ2-6	CASSYSRGPGANVLTF
TRBV4-1	TRBJ2-3	CASSQGGQRDTQYF
TRBV7-8	TRBJ2-1	CASSLLAGGDYNEQFF
TRBV20-1	TRBJ2-7	CSAREAVSYEQYF
TRBV7-9	TRBJ2-1	CASSGLPGHRGDEQFF
TRBV20-1	TRBJ2-7	CSVVRSSYEQYF
TRBV27	TRBJ2-5	CASSFSGRQETQYF
TRBV6-4	TRBJ1-1	CASSQRADAEAFF
TRBV5-1	TRBJ2-3	CASSSQDTQYF
TRBV10-3	TRBJ2-1	CAISDSGGSLYNEQFF
TRBV12-3/TRBV12-4	TRBJ2-2	CAISSLLRTSGSAGELFF
TRBV7-8	TRBJ2-5	CASSLVAGWETQYF
TRBV12-3/TRBV12-4	TRBJ2-1	CASSVVPSSANEQFF
TRBV12-3/TRBV12-4	TRBJ1-1	CASSFWGTEAFF
TRBV7-9	TRBJ2-7	CASSPGLAGFQQYF
TRBV24-1	TRBJ2-2	CATEEGGKNTGELFF
TRBV12-3/TRBV12-4	TRBJ2-3	CASSTPSRDATDTQYF
TRBV28	TRBJ1-6	CASSLLGAGYNSPLHF
TRBV20-1	TRBJ2-1	CSARDHIYNEQFF
TRBV15	TRBJ1-1	CATSRDRNTEAFF
TRBV7-9	TRBJ2-7	CATTLAGGYEQYF
TRBV27	TRBJ2-5	CASRLQWDREETQYF
TRBV20-1	TRBJ2-4	CSARPDETGGAENIQYF
TRBV20-1	TRBJ1-2	CSARDQSRVYGYTF
TRBV5-1	TRBJ1-2	CASSLAGNYGYTF
TRBV12-3/TRBV12-4	TRBJ2-6	CASSPGTGTNVLTF
TRBV7-6	TRBJ2-1	CASSFSWGNEQFF